A selection of T cell receptor beta chains follows, all from one sample in a study of CD8 T cells in Susac syndrome. TCRdb reprocessed the immunoSEQ multiplex PCR reads via MiXCR and lists one record per CDR3 protein. Among about 210,000 distinct CDR3 sequences listed, about 95% were seen once. The sequencing sample was made of CD4+ T cells from PBMCs. The receptors shown here come from a human donor with multiple sclerosis. CDR3s include the opening cysteine and the closing phenylalanine or tryptophan. Fields, in order: CDR3 length, clone size, V gene, D gene, J gene, CDR3 DNA, CDR3 protein. D genes are given only for firm matches. Only some rows state a clone size, as once, few, many or a class for expanded clones.

>12|.|TRBV12-3/TRBV12-4|.|TRBJ1-5
TGTGCCAGCAGTGGGCAATATCAGCCCCAGCATTTT
CASSGQYQPQHF
>14|.|TRBV30|TRBD1|TRBJ1-2
TGTGCCTGGAGTGTAGGGACAGGGTCCACTGGCTACACCTTC
CAWSVGTGSTGYTF
>14|.|TRBV5-6|TRBD2|TRBJ2-1
TGTGCCAGCAGGACTAGCGGGAGGGCCCTTGAGCAGTTCTTC
CASRTSGRALEQFF
>15|.|TRBV9|TRBD1|TRBJ2-3
TGTGCCAGCAGCGTAGCGACAGGGCCCGGAGATACGCAGTATTTT
CASSVATGPGDTQYF
>12|.|TRBV29-1|TRBD2|TRBJ2-1
TGCAGCGTCCCGACTAGCGGGGTGGAGCAGTTCTTC
CSVPTSGVEQFF
>13|.|TRBV7-9|.|TRBJ2-3
TGTGCCAGCAGCTTACTCCCCACAGATACGCAGTATTTT
CASSLLPTDTQYF
>13|.|TRBV7-9|TRBD1|TRBJ1-1
TGTGCCAGCAGCCAATTACAGGGGACTGAAGCTTTCTTT
CASSQLQGTEAFF
>13|.|TRBV4-1|.|TRBJ2-5
TGCGCCAGCAGCCCCCAGCTAGGGGAGACCCAGTACTTC
CASSPQLGETQYF
>12|.|TRBV5-1|.|TRBJ2-7
TGCGCCAGCAGCTCGGCTACCTACGAGCAGTACTTC
CASSSATYEQYF
>16|.|TRBV3-1|TRBD2|TRBJ2-5
TGTGCCAGCAGCCCCAATAGCGGGGGGCGGCAAGAGACCCAGTACTTC
CASSPNSGGRQETQYF
>14|.|TRBV2|TRBD1|TRBJ1-4
TGTGCCAGCAGAGACAGGGGTACTAATGAAAAACTGTTTTTT
CASRDRGTNEKLFF
>15|once|TRBV12-3/TRBV12-4|.|TRBJ2-3
TGTGCCAGCCTCGCTGCACAGGGTAACAGGGATACGCAGTATTTT
CASLAAQGNRDTQYF
>17|.|TRBV20-1|.|TRBJ1-5
TGCAGTGCTAGAGCCCCGGTTAGGGTTGGTGGCAATCAGCCCCAGCATTTT
CSARAPVRVGGNQPQHF
>12|.|TRBV29-1|TRBD1|TRBJ1-2
TGCAGCGTTTTGGGACAGGGCCATGGCTACACCTTC
CSVLGQGHGYTF
>12|.|TRBV25-1|.|TRBJ1-2
TGTGCCAGCAGTCGGGCCTTCTGGGGCTACACCTTC
CASSRAFWGYTF
>11|.|TRBV3-1|.|TRBJ1-4
TGTGCCAGCAGCGGGGGTGAAAAACTGTTTTTT
CASSGGEKLFF
>13|.|TRBV30|TRBD1|TRBJ1-2
TGTGCCTCCGGTGCTACAGGGGGATATGGCTACACCTTC
CASGATGGYGYTF
>16|.|TRBV28|TRBD1|TRBJ2-3
TGTGCCAGCAGGAGCACAAGGACAGGGAGTGGGGATACGCAGTATTTT
CASRSTRTGSGDTQYF
>15|.|TRBV27|TRBD2|TRBJ2-7
TGTGCCAGCAGTTTCCGGGCGGGAGTGTTGGGGGAGCAGTACTTC
CASSFRAGVLGEQYF
>14|.|TRBV2|.|TRBJ2-1
TGTGCCAGCATGTCGGAGGGGTCCTACAATGAGCAGTTCTTC
CASMSEGSYNEQFF
>15|.|TRBV7-2|.|TRBJ1-2
TGTGCCAGCAGCTTAGCCTCGACGGGGAGCTATGGCTACACCTTC
CASSLASTGSYGYTF
>11|.|TRBV20-1|.|TRBJ2-7
TGCAGCGCTCGACTGGTTAGCGAGCAGTACTTC
CSARLVSEQYF
>17|.|TRBV20-1|TRBD2|TRBJ2-1
TGCAGTGCTATCAATCTCAGGACTAGCGGGACTAGGGATGAGCAGTTCTTC
CSAINLRTSGTRDEQFF
>16|.|TRBV28|.|TRBJ2-4
TGTGCCAGCAGTTTAAAGGGCACCTTAGCCAAAAACATTCAGTACTTC
CASSLKGTLAKNIQYF
>13|.|TRBV18|TRBD1|TRBJ1-2
TGTGCCAGCTCACCGCGGGACAGGGCTGGCTACACCTTC
CASSPRDRAGYTF
>15|.|TRBV10-3|TRBD1|TRBJ2-7
TGTGCCATCAGTGAGGGACAGGGCCACTCCTACGAGCAGTACTTC
CAISEGQGHSYEQYF
>14|.|TRBV30|.|TRBJ1-1
TGTGCCTGGAGTGTAGGTTTCAGTGGCACTGAAGCTTTCTTT
CAWSVGFSGTEAFF
>14|few|TRBV7-2|.|TRBJ2-7
TGTGCCAGCAGCCCCACGGGAGCCACCTACGAGCAGTACTTC
CASSPTGATYEQYF
>14|.|TRBV13|.|TRBJ2-3
TGTGCCAGCAGCATAACCGGGCCCACAGATACGCAGTATTTT
CASSITGPTDTQYF
>13|.|TRBV5-1|.|TRBJ1-4
TGCGCCAGCAGCGACAGTCTTAGCGGAAAACTGTTTTTT
CASSDSLSGKLFF
>14|.|TRBV25-1|TRBD1|TRBJ2-7
TGTGCCAGCACTAGTGACCGGGACAGTTACGAGCAGTACTTC
CASTSDRDSYEQYF
>12|.|TRBV3-1|TRBD1|TRBJ1-1
TGTGCCAGCAGCCGCGGACAGGCTGAAGCTTTCTTT
CASSRGQAEAFF
>11|.|TRBV3-1|.|TRBJ2-2
TGTGCCAGCAGCCAGACCGGGGAGCTGTTTTTT
CASSQTGELFF
>13|.|TRBV29-1|.|TRBJ1-1
TGCAGCGTGAAAGGGGGATTGAACACTGAAGCTTTCTTT
CSVKGGLNTEAFF
>13|.|TRBV7-8|.|TRBJ1-2
TGTGCCAGCAGCTACCCGGGGCAGAGGGGCTACACCTTC
CASSYPGQRGYTF
>12|.|TRBV7-8|.|TRBJ2-1
TGTGCCAGCAGCTTAATCTCACAGAAAAGGTTCTTC
CASSLISQKRFF
>12|.|TRBV6-1|.|TRBJ2-3
TGTGCCAGCAGTGTAGAGAGAGATACGCAGTATTTT
CASSVERDTQYF
>16|.|TRBV27|.|TRBJ2-7
TGTGCCAGCAGTTCCCGGACCACAATCCCAACCTACGAGCAGTACTTC
CASSSRTTIPTYEQYF
>13|.|TRBV12-5|.|TRBJ1-1
TGTGCTAGTGGGCTAGAGGATTACACTGAAGCTTTCTTT
CASGLEDYTEAFF
>14|.|TRBV7-6|TRBD1|TRBJ1-1
TGTGCCAGCAGCTTGGGGACAGGGGAAACTGAAGCTTTCTTT
CASSLGTGETEAFF
>17|.|TRBV27|TRBD2|TRBJ2-7
TGTGCCAGCAGCCCTACCGGCCGGACTAGCGGGTTGTCTGAGCAGTACTTC
CASSPTGRTSGLSEQYF
>12|.|TRBV29-1|TRBD1|TRBJ2-7
TGCAGCGTTGGGGGACAGGGTCGCGAGCAGTACTTC
CSVGGQGREQYF
>13|.|TRBV9|.|TRBJ2-5
TGTGCCAGCAGCGGGGGGGTGCTGGAGACCCAGTACTTC
CASSGGVLETQYF
>18|.|TRBV30|TRBD2|TRBJ2-1
TGTGCCTGGAGTGTACACCTCCCCGGCGGGAGGTCCCACAATGAGCAGTTCTTC
CAWSVHLPGGRSHNEQFF
>12|.|TRBV28|.|TRBJ2-1
TGTGCCACCATCTCCCCCAGCCGTCAACAGTTCTTC
CATISPSRQQFF
>17|.|TRBV4-1|.|TRBJ2-1
TGCGCCAGCAGCCAAGAACTTGGACGGAGCTCCTACAATGAGCAGTTCTTC
CASSQELGRSSYNEQFF
>15|.|TRBV7-2|.|TRBJ1-1
TGTGCCAGCAGCCTCAGGGGAAGGGGTAACACTGAAGCTTTCTTT
CASSLRGRGNTEAFF